This entry concerns a single T cell receptor (beta chain). The entry originates in a study of blood T cell repertoires in COVID-19. About the research overall: The cDNA or gDNA used as material had been derived from T cells, B-cell-depleted T cells, or PBMCs.

V lost 6 bases and J lost 3; bases outside the gene matches: 6. The CDR3 contains 15 residues. Germline V gene sequence: CDR1 LGHNA, CDR2 YSLEER. Sequencing was performed with immunoSEQ multiplex PCR; in TCRdb, only in-frame clones are kept and a portion is missing. The sample records about 370,000 clones, around 91% being singletons. Two negative PCRs, clearance, or symptom resolution were required of recovered Cohort 3 donors. The rearrangement joins TRBV4-3 to TRBJ2-7; 12 bases align to TRBD1. This TCR was sampled from a man younger than 35 who had recovered from COVID-19. The sample comprised PBMCs or T cells enriched from blood (not recorded which). DNA of the CDR3: TGCGCCAGCAGGGTGGGACAGGGGGCTGGCTACGAGCAGTACTTC. The encoded protein is CASRVGQGAGYEQYF.